The text below deals with one TCR beta chain. Antigen unknown. This entry is derived from a study of T cell responses to AZD1222 COVID-19 vaccine. Analyses pooled second doses at about 4 or about 12 weeks. Study results and limitations: Just 5 to 7 AZD1222 recipients were seropositive at baseline. Clonal diversity was possibly underestimated, and white British individuals and females predominated among donors. Spike-wide vaccine-associated CD4 TCRs dominated at 160-218 and 743-854.

Sequencing was performed with immunoSEQ multiplex PCR; in TCRdb, only in-frame clones are kept and a portion is missing. The data contain 150,000 to 200,000 clones, around 92% of them seen just once; the ten biggest clones take up 1.3%. The source of this sequence is an adult who received the AZD1222 COVID-19 vaccine. The sample in question was peripheral blood, obtained 28 days after the second AZD1222 dose.

CDR3 sequence: CASSSGQGGQYF. In nucleotides, the CDR3 is TGTGCCAGCAGTTCAGGACAGGGCGGGCAGTACTTC. This chain joins TRBV6-5 and TRBJ2-7; TRBD1 aligns across 8 bases. The V and J ends lost 4 bases and 9 bases, in that order; junction bases with no gene match: 5. The V gene's germline CDR1 is MNHEY and CDR2 SVGAGI. The CDR3 covers 12 residues.